A selection of T cell receptor beta chains follows, all from one sample in a study of cytomegalovirus exposure and HLA in healthy donors. Clones were sequenced by immunoSEQ multiplex PCR, and TCRdb holds only the in-frame ones, with some missing. The repertoire has 150,000 to 200,000 clones, around 75% of them found once; the top ten carry approximately 5.4%. The sequenced material came from PBMCs. The receptors originated from a young woman in good health and CMV-seropositive. CDR3s include the opening cysteine and the closing phenylalanine or tryptophan.

V gene	CDR3 length	J gene	CDR3 protein
TRBV12-5	18	TRBJ2-2	CAIVGGRGAENYAGELFF
TRBV4-2	16	TRBJ2-1	CASSQVRLAGTNEQFF
TRBV7-6	13	TRBJ2-7	CASSPPGGGEQYF
TRBV27	16	TRBJ1-2	CASSFGAGIGNYGYTF
TRBV6-1	14	TRBJ1-1	CASRKQGENTEAFF
TRBV2	12	TRBJ1-4	CASPGQVSDLFF
TRBV10-1	14	TRBJ2-4	CASSQGRSGNIQYF
TRBV5-6	15	TRBJ2-7	CASTRPGQGPYEQYF
TRBV18	16	TRBJ1-5	CASSQTTGTENQPQHF
TRBV9	14	TRBJ2-3	CASGVQAITDTQYF
TRBV6-5	16	TRBJ2-1	CASSYSLLTRSNEQFF
TRBV6-5	12	TRBJ1-1	CASSEAYYRAFF
TRBV5-4	15	TRBJ2-3	CASSLWGQGIGTQYF
TRBV21-1	15	TRBJ2-7	CASSNPGQIHYEQYF
TRBV28	12	TRBJ2-3	CASSLQEDTQYF
TRBV7-8	15	TRBJ1-5	CASSFQGIGNQPQHF
TRBV4-1	17	TRBJ1-4	CASRGTQAETRGEKLFF
TRBV2	11	TRBJ2-2	CASSGTGELFF
TRBV11-3	16	TRBJ2-1	CASSVPRTSPYNEQFF
TRBV4-3	18	TRBJ1-2	CASSQIGPSTHRNTGYTF
TRBV9	13	TRBJ1-2	CASSITGGKGYTF
TRBV28	12	TRBJ2-7	CASSRQSYEQYF
TRBV19	14	TRBJ2-1	CASKRGGIYNEQFF
TRBV4-3	14	TRBJ1-2	CASSPDTANYGYTF
TRBV9	13	TRBJ2-1	CASSAEVANEQFF
TRBV9	14	TRBJ2-3	CASSVGGTTDTQYF
TRBV7-9	18	TRBJ2-5	CASSLRVGTRGGQETQYF
TRBV6-5	16	TRBJ2-1	CASSYAGTGVYNEQFF
TRBV19	14	TRBJ1-4	CASSITGTGEKLFF
TRBV5-1	20	TRBJ2-2	CASSSDGGRTYSSNTGELFF
TRBV27	13	TRBJ2-1	CASSLGRKGEQFF
TRBV9	15	TRBJ1-4	CASSDRQVGDEKLFF
TRBV29-1	14	TRBJ1-5	CSVVGTGANQPQHF
TRBV7-9	15	TRBJ1-6	CASSFLDRGNSPLHF
TRBV7-9	14	TRBJ1-4	CASSLGGEDEKLFF
TRBV6-6	14	TRBJ1-4	CASSYLQGNEKLFF
TRBV6-5	13	TRBJ1-2	CASGRQPGYGYTF
TRBV27	18	TRBJ2-5	CASSLLLGGAVSRETQYF
TRBV2	14	TRBJ1-1	CASSQDRDRPEAFF
TRBV2	15	TRBJ1-1	CASNGFQGSNTEAFF
TRBV28	11	TRBJ1-2	CASSFVDGYTF